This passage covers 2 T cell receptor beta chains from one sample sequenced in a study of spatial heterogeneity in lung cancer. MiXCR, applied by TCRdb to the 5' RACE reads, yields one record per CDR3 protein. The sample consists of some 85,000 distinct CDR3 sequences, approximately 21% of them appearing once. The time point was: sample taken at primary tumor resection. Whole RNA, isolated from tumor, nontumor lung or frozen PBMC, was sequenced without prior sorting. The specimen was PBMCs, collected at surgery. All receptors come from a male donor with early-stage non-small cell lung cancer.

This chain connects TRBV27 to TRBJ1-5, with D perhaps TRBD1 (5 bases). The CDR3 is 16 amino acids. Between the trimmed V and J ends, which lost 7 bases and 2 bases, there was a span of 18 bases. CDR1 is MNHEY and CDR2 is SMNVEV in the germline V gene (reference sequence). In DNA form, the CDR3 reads TGTGCCAGCACCCTTACCGGGGGGGTTGGCAATCAGCCCCAGCATTTT. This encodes CASTLTGGVGNQPQHF.

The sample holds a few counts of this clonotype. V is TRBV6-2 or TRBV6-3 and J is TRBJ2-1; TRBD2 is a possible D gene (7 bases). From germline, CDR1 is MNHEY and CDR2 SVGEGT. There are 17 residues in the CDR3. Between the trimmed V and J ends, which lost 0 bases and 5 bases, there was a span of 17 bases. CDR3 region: CASSYSNGGRLDNEQFF. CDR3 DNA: TGTGCCAGCAGTTACTCGAACGGGGGGCGCTTAGACAATGAGCAGTTCTTC.